The clone carrying this T cell receptor beta chain was counted ten times or more. The antigen is not known. These data are taken from a study of sequential checkpoint blockade in melanoma. Study-wide context: Maintenance nivolumab came after either treatment sequence. Under 25 patients had tumor biopsies before treatment and at week 13.

Study-wide points: Rising tumor T-cell fraction and clonality meant about 30 times likelier benefit.

Profiled with immunoSEQ multiplex PCR; TCRdb holds only in-frame clones, not every one. The table includes some 4,100 clones, 15% to 20% detected once. The treatment denotes: randomized to nivolumab then ipilimumab (arm A) or the reverse (arm B). V lost 1 base, J lost 2 bases, and 5 bases stayed unmatched. Germline CDR1 is SGHNT and CDR2 is YENEEA. This CDR3 has 15 amino acids. The TCR was taken from a human donor with melanoma. The sample consisted of tumor tissue (inferred from file names), taken from a patient given nivolumab and ipilimumab in sequence. The chain has TRBV11-3 and TRBJ2-7; the match to TRBD2 covers 7 bases. The CDR3 protein is CASSLGGGVTYEQYF. As DNA, the CDR3 is TGTGCCAGCAGCTTAGGTGGGGGGGTAACCTACGAGCAGTACTTC.